Presented here are 4 T cell receptor beta chains from one specimen sequenced in a study of cytomegalovirus exposure and HLA in healthy donors. PCR was performed using 60 Vbeta and 13 Jbeta primers. Sequencing used immunoSEQ multiplex PCR; TCRdb keeps in-frame clones, though not all of them. The sample contains approximately 170,000 clones, roughly 80% of which appear only once. The sample comprised PBMCs. The receptors shown here come from a man in his fifties or sixties in good health and CMV-seropositive.

The CDR3 here is CASSTTGGPFEKLFF. The CDR3 DNA reads as TGTGCCAGCAGCACGACAGGGGGACCTTTTGAAAAACTGTTTTTT. The chain combines TRBV5-5 with TRBJ1-4; the match to TRBD1 covers 9 bases. The CDR3 totals 15 residues. The J segment lost 7 bases and the V segment lost 4 bases, leaving 8 bases of the junction unmatched. Germline assignment: CDR1 SGHKS and CDR2 YYEKEE (reference sequence).

The chain has TRBV5-6 and TRBJ2-1, with 7 positions matching TRBD1. V lost 1 base, J lost 6 bases, and 4 bases stayed unmatched. Germline V lookup: CDR1 SGHDT, CDR2 YYEEEE. The CDR3 length is 14 residues. The CDR3 DNA reads TGTGCCAGCAGCTTGTCAGGGGGTGTCAATGAGCAGTTCTTC. Amino acid sequence: CASSLSGGVNEQFF.

This sequence joins TRBV7-9 and TRBJ2-2; possible D gene TRBD1, 6 bases. From germline, CDR1 is SEHNR and CDR2 FQNEAQ (reference sequence). The V gene lost 5 bases and the J gene lost 3 bases, with 10 bases spanning the gap. This CDR3 is 14 amino acids long. CDR3 loop: CASSKQGYTGELFF. The CDR3 DNA is TGTGCCAGCAGCAAACAGGGATACACCGGGGAGCTGTTTTTT.

The chain is built from TRBV5-1 and TRBJ1-2, with D possibly matching TRBD1 (5 bases). CDR3 size: 15 residues. Germline-derived CDR1 and CDR2 are SGHRS and YFSETQ. With 2 bases removed from V and 2 bases from J, the gap between germline ends came to 13 bases. The DNA of the CDR3 is TGCGCCAGCAGCTTAGCCGACAGAGTCAACTATGGCTACACCTTC. Translating gives CASSLADRVNYGYTF.